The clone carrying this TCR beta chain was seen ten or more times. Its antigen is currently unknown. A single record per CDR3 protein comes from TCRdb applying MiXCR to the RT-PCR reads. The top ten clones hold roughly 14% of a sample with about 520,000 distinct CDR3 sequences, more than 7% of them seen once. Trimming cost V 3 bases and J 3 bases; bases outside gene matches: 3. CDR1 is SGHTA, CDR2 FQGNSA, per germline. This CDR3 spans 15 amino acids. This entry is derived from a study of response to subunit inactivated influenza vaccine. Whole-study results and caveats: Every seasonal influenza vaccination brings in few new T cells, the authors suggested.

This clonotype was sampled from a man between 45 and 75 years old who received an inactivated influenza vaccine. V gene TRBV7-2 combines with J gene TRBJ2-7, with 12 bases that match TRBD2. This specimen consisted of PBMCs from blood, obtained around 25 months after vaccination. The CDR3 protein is CASSLRTSGIYEQYF. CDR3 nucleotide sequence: TGTGCCAGCAGCTTGCGGACTAGCGGGATCTACGAGCAGTACTTC.